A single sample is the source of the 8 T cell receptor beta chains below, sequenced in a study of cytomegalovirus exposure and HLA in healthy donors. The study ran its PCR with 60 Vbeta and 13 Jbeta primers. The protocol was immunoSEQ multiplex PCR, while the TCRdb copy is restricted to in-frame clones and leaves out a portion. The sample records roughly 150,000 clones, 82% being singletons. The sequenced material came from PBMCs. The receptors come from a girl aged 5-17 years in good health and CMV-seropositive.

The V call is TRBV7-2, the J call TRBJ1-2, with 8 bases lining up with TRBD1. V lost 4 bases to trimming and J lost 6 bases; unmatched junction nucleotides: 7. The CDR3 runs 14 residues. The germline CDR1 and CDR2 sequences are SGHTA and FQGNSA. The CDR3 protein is CASSSRQGQDGYTF. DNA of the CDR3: TGTGCCAGCAGCTCTCGACAGGGGCAAGATGGCTACACCTTC.

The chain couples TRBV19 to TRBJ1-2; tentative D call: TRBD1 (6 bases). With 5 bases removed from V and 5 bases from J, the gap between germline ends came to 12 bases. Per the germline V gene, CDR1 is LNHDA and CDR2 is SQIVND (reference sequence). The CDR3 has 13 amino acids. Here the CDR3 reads CASSLQGAYGYTF. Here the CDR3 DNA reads TGTGCCAGTAGTCTACAGGGAGCTTATGGCTACACCTTC. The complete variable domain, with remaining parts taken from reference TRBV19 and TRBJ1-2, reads DGGITQSPKYLFRKEGQNVTLSCEQNLNHDAMYWYRQDPGQGLRLIYYSQIVNDFQKGDIAEGYSVSREKKESFPLTVTSAQKNPTAFYLCASSLQGAYGYTFGSGTRLTVV.

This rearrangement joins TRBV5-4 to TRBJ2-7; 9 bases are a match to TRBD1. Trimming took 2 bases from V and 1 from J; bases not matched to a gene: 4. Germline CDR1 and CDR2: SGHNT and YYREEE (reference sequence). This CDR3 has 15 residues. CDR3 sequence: CASSFGTGISYEQYF. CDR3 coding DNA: TGTGCCAGCAGCTTCGGGACAGGGATATCCTACGAGCAGTACTTC.

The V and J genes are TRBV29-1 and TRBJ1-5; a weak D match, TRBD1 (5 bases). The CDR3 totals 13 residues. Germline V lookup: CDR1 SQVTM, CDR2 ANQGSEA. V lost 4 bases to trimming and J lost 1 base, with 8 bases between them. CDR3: CSVAEGSNQPQHF. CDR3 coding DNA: TGCAGCGTTGCGGAGGGGAGCAATCAGCCCCAGCATTTT.

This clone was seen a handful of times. The DNA for the CDR3 is TGTGCCAGCAGTTTATCACTCGCGGGGTACAATGAGCAGTTCTTC. Amino acid sequence: CASSLSLAGYNEQFF. The chain recombines TRBV27 with TRBJ2-1, with D possibly matching TRBD2 (6 bases). CDR1 MNHEY and CDR2 SMNVEV come from the germline V gene (reference sequence). The ends were cut back, 0 bases at V and 4 bases at J, with 10 bases in the middle. This CDR3 is built from 15 residues.

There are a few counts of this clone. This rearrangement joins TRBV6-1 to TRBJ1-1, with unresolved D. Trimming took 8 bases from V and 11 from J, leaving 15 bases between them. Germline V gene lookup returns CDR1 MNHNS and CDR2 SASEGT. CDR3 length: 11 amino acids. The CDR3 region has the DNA TGTGCCAGCCTGGGCGGGGTTTCGGCTTTCTTT. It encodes CASLGGVSAFF.

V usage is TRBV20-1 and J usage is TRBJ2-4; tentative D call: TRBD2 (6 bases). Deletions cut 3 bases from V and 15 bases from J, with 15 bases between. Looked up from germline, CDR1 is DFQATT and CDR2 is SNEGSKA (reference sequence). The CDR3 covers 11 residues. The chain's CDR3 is CSARDFLGGYF. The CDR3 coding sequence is TGCAGTGCTAGGGACTTTTTGGGAGGGTACTTC.

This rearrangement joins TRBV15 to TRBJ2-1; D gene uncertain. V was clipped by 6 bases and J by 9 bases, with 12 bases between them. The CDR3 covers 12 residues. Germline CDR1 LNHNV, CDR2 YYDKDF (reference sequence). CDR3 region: CATSALIGEQFF. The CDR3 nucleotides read TGTGCCACCAGTGCGCTAATCGGTGAGCAGTTCTTC.